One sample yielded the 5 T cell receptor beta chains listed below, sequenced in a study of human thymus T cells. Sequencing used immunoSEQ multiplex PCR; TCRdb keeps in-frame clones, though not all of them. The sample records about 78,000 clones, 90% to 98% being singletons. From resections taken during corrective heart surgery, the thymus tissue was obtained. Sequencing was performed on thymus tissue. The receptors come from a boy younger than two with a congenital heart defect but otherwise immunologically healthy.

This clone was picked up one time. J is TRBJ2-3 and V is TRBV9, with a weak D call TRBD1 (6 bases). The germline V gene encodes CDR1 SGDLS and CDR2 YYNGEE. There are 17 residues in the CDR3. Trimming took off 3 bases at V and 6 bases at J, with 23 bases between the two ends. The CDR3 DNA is TGTGCCAGCAGCGAATCATCCCGGGACACCTTCAAGGATACGCAGTATTTT. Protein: CASSESSRDTFKDTQYF.

The CDR3 DNA follows: TGTGCCAGCAGTGTCCGGGACGGGAGGCGACTCGCTGGAATGAACACTGAAGCTTTCTTT. Its translation is CASSVRDGRRLAGMNTEAFF. The rearrangement uses TRBV6-1 and TRBJ1-1, with a possible D match to TRBD1 (5 bases). The CDR3 has 20 residues. V was cut by 4 bases and J by 0 bases, with 27 bases left in between. Germline-derived CDR1 and CDR2 are MNHNS and SASEGT.

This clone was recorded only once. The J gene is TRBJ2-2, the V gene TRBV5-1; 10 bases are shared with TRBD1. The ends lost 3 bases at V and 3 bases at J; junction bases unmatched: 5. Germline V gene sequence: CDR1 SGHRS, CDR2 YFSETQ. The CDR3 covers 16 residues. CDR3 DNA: TGCGCCAGCAGCTCAGGACAGGGGGAGGACACCGGGGAGCTGTTTTTT. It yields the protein CASSSGQGEDTGELFF.

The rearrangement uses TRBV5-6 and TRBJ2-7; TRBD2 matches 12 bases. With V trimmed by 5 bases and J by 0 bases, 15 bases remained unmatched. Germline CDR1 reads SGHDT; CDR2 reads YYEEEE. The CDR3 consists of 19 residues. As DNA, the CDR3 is TGTGCCAGCAGATCGTCTGATACTAGCGGGAGGTTCAACTCCTACGAGCAGTACTTC. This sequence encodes CASRSSDTSGRFNSYEQYF. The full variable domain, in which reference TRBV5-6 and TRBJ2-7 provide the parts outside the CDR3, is DAGVTQSPTHLIKTRGQQVTLRCSPKSGHDTVSWYQQALGQGPQFIFQYYEEEERQRGNFPDRFSGHQFPNYSSELNVNALLLGDSALYLCASRSSDTSGRFNSYEQYFGPGTRLTVT.

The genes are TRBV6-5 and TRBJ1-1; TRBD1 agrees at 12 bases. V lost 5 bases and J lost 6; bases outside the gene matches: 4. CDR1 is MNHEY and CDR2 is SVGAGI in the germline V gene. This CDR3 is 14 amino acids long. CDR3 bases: TGTGCCAGCAGTCGAGGGACAGGGGGCCCTGAAGCTTTCTTT. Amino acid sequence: CASSRGTGGPEAFF.